These T cell receptor beta chains were read from a single sample in a study of T cells in Graves' hyperthyroidism and ophthalmopathy. Using its own MiXCR run on the multiplex PCR reads, TCRdb lists one record per CDR3 protein. The sample holds approximately 490,000 distinct CDR3 sequences, approximately 22% seen once. Sequenced material: blood. The origin of the receptors is a woman in her seventies with Graves' ophthalmopathy. CDR3s include the opening cysteine and the closing phenylalanine or tryptophan. Fields, in order: D gene, V gene, clone size, J gene, CDR3 protein, CDR3 DNA. The D gene is left open where the match is weak. Some rows mark clone size as missing; the rest say once, few, many or name a class of expanded clone.

d_gene: TRBD2; v_gene: TRBV2; abundance: few; j_gene: TRBJ2-7; CDR3aa: CASSVTSGPSYEQYF; CDR3nt: TGTGCCAGCAGTGTGACTAGCGGGCCCTCCTACGAGCAGTACTTC
d_gene: .; v_gene: TRBV28; abundance: few; j_gene: TRBJ1-6; CDR3aa: CASSLPGTNYNSPLHF; CDR3nt: TGTGCCAGCAGTTTACCCGGGACGAATTATAATTCACCCCTCCACTTT
d_gene: .; v_gene: TRBV11-3; abundance: few; j_gene: TRBJ1-1; CDR3aa: CASSFSINTEAFF; CDR3nt: TGTGCCAGCAGCTTCAGTATTAACACTGAAGCTTTCTTT
d_gene: .; v_gene: TRBV19; abundance: .; j_gene: TRBJ1-5; CDR3aa: CASSPAGTNQPQHF; CDR3nt: TGTGCCAGTTCCCCTGCCGGGACTAATCAGCCCCAGCATTTT
d_gene: TRBD2; v_gene: TRBV2; abundance: few; j_gene: TRBJ2-5; CDR3aa: CASSELRGGETQYF; CDR3nt: TGTGCCAGCAGTGAACTGAGGGGAGGGGAGACCCAGTACTTC
d_gene: .; v_gene: TRBV28; abundance: .; j_gene: TRBJ1-2; CDR3aa: CASRGGGEGGYTF; CDR3nt: TGTGCCAGCAGAGGGGGGGGAGAGGGTGGCTACACCTTC
d_gene: .; v_gene: TRBV12-3/TRBV12-4; abundance: .; j_gene: TRBJ1-2; CDR3aa: CASSFRLSDGYGYTF; CDR3nt: TGTGCCAGCAGTTTCCGTCTATCTGACGGGTATGGCTACACCTTC
d_gene: TRBD1; v_gene: TRBV29-1; abundance: .; j_gene: TRBJ1-1; CDR3aa: CSSRQGLNTEAFF; CDR3nt: TGCAGCTCCCGACAGGGCCTGAACACTGAAGCTTTCTTT
d_gene: .; v_gene: TRBV24-1; abundance: .; j_gene: TRBJ2-7; CDR3aa: CATSALTGRGYEQYF; CDR3nt: TGTGCCACCAGTGCCCTGACAGGAAGAGGGTACGAGCAGTACTTC
d_gene: .; v_gene: TRBV20-1; abundance: once; j_gene: TRBJ1-5; CDR3aa: CSARDRGDHSNQPQHF; CDR3nt: TGCAGTGCTAGAGATCGAGGGGATCATAGCAATCAGCCCCAGCATTTT
d_gene: TRBD2; v_gene: TRBV28; abundance: many; j_gene: TRBJ2-1; CDR3aa: CASSLWGSGRPNEQFF; CDR3nt: TGTGCCAGCAGTTTATGGGGTAGCGGGAGGCCCAATGAGCAGTTCTTC
d_gene: .; v_gene: TRBV6-2/TRBV6-3; abundance: .; j_gene: TRBJ2-7; CDR3aa: CASSPLMEQYF; CDR3nt: TGTGCCAGCAGCCCTTTGATGGAGCAGTACTTC
d_gene: .; v_gene: TRBV27; abundance: many; j_gene: TRBJ1-2; CDR3aa: CASSSTGTLGLGYTF; CDR3nt: TGTGCCAGCAGTTCTACCGGGACCCTGGGTCTCGGCTACACCTTC
d_gene: .; v_gene: TRBV7-2; abundance: .; j_gene: TRBJ1-6; CDR3aa: CASSLREGASPLHF; CDR3nt: TGTGCCAGCAGTCTAAGGGAGGGTGCTTCACCCCTCCACTTT
d_gene: .; v_gene: TRBV6-1; abundance: .; j_gene: TRBJ1-5; CDR3aa: CASSKDSSFSNQPQHF; CDR3nt: TGTGCCAGCAGTAAGGACAGCTCTTTTAGCAATCAGCCCCAGCATTTT
d_gene: .; v_gene: TRBV30; abundance: .; j_gene: TRBJ1-2; CDR3aa: CAWRGLATYGYTF; CDR3nt: TGTGCCTGGAGAGGCCTGGCGACCTATGGCTACACCTTC
d_gene: .; v_gene: TRBV6-2/TRBV6-3; abundance: .; j_gene: TRBJ2-7; CDR3aa: CASSQMTRSSYEQYF; CDR3nt: TGTGCCAGCAGTCAGATGACTAGATCCTCCTACGAGCAGTACTTC
d_gene: .; v_gene: TRBV11-2; abundance: .; j_gene: TRBJ1-4; CDR3aa: CASSLNLDSNEKLFF; CDR3nt: TGTGCCAGCAGCTTAAACCTGGACAGTAATGAAAAACTGTTTTTT
d_gene: .; v_gene: TRBV2; abundance: many; j_gene: TRBJ1-5; CDR3aa: CASSERRGPQHF; CDR3nt: TGTGCCAGCAGTGAACGGCGGGGACCCCAGCATTTT
d_gene: .; v_gene: TRBV6-4; abundance: .; j_gene: TRBJ1-1; CDR3aa: CASSLRFGTEAFF; CDR3nt: TGTGCCAGCAGTCTTCGTTTCGGGACTGAAGCTTTCTTT
d_gene: TRBD2; v_gene: TRBV12-5; abundance: .; j_gene: TRBJ2-2; CDR3aa: CASGLVLSGRWSTGELFF; CDR3nt: TGTGCTAGTGGTTTGGTACTAAGCGGGAGATGGTCTACCGGGGAGCTGTTTTTT
d_gene: TRBD1; v_gene: TRBV3-1; abundance: few; j_gene: TRBJ1-1; CDR3aa: CASTTTGGLNTEAFF; CDR3nt: TGTGCCAGCACCACGACAGGGGGGCTAAACACTGAAGCTTTCTTT
d_gene: TRBD2; v_gene: TRBV6-5; abundance: .; j_gene: TRBJ2-1; CDR3aa: CASSYRRTSGMAEQFF; CDR3nt: TGTGCCAGCAGTTACCGAAGGACTAGCGGGATGGCTGAGCAGTTCTTC
d_gene: TRBD1; v_gene: TRBV3-1; abundance: .; j_gene: TRBJ2-7; CDR3aa: CASSYRTGATEQYF; CDR3nt: TGTGCCAGCAGCTATCGGACAGGGGCCACGGAGCAGTACTTC
d_gene: TRBD1; v_gene: TRBV12-3/TRBV12-4; abundance: many; j_gene: TRBJ2-1; CDR3aa: CASSPAGTGNGGEQFF; CDR3nt: TGTGCCAGCAGTCCGGCCGGGACAGGGAACGGGGGTGAGCAGTTCTTC
d_gene: .; v_gene: TRBV3-1; abundance: .; j_gene: TRBJ2-2; CDR3aa: CASSQVVLGTGELFF; CDR3nt: TGTGCCAGCAGCCAAGTTGTTCTAGGGACCGGGGAGCTGTTTTTT
d_gene: .; v_gene: TRBV28; abundance: many; j_gene: TRBJ2-3; CDR3aa: CASSSITDTQYF; CDR3nt: TGTGCCAGCAGTTCCATTACAGATACGCAGTATTTT
d_gene: .; v_gene: TRBV20-1; abundance: few; j_gene: TRBJ2-1; CDR3aa: CSAVRDRGSYNEQFF; CDR3nt: TGCAGTGCTGTGCGGGATAGGGGCTCCTACAATGAGCAGTTCTTC
d_gene: .; v_gene: TRBV6-1; abundance: few; j_gene: TRBJ1-4; CDR3aa: CASSRTNEKLFF; CDR3nt: TGTGCCAGCAGTCGGACTAATGAAAAACTGTTTTTT
d_gene: .; v_gene: TRBV19; abundance: .; j_gene: TRBJ2-1; CDR3aa: CASSSRGGGRYNEQFF; CDR3nt: TGTGCCAGTAGTTCCCGGGGAGGGGGCAGATACAATGAGCAGTTCTTC
d_gene: .; v_gene: TRBV28; abundance: many; j_gene: TRBJ1-1; CDR3aa: CASRVGNTEAFF; CDR3nt: TGTGCCAGCAGGGTGGGGAACACTGAAGCTTTCTTT
d_gene: .; v_gene: TRBV11-2; abundance: many; j_gene: TRBJ1-5; CDR3aa: CASSLDSNQPQHF; CDR3nt: TGTGCCAGCAGCTTAGATAGCAATCAGCCCCAGCATTTT
d_gene: .; v_gene: TRBV2; abundance: many; j_gene: TRBJ1-1; CDR3aa: CASSESPARTTEAFF; CDR3nt: TGTGCCAGCAGTGAATCCCCTGCACGAACAACTGAAGCTTTCTTT
d_gene: .; v_gene: TRBV28; abundance: many; j_gene: TRBJ2-7; CDR3aa: CASTPGPTYYEQYF; CDR3nt: TGTGCCAGCACACCGGGACCTACTTACTACGAGCAGTACTTC
d_gene: .; v_gene: TRBV6-2/TRBV6-3; abundance: few; j_gene: TRBJ2-1; CDR3aa: CASSWGYEQFF; CDR3nt: TGTGCCAGCAGTTGGGGTTATGAGCAGTTCTTC
d_gene: TRBD1; v_gene: TRBV28; abundance: .; j_gene: TRBJ2-6; CDR3aa: CASRPHRGSGANVLTF; CDR3nt: TGTGCCAGCAGGCCGCACAGGGGGTCTGGGGCCAACGTCCTGACTTTC
d_gene: .; v_gene: TRBV2; abundance: many; j_gene: TRBJ2-6; CDR3aa: CASSGVTGANVLTF; CDR3nt: TGTGCCAGCAGTGGGGTAACTGGGGCCAACGTCCTGACTTTC
d_gene: .; v_gene: TRBV7-3; abundance: few; j_gene: TRBJ1-2; CDR3aa: CASSLSNQVYGYTF; CDR3nt: TGTGCCAGCAGCTTATCAAACCAGGTCTATGGCTACACCTTC
d_gene: .; v_gene: TRBV19; abundance: few; j_gene: TRBJ2-6; CDR3aa: CASSASGAWGANVLTF; CDR3nt: TGTGCCAGTAGTGCCTCAGGGGCGTGGGGGGCCAACGTCCTGACTTTC
d_gene: .; v_gene: TRBV20-1; abundance: once; j_gene: TRBJ2-3; CDR3aa: CSARDLTLSPSDTQYF; CDR3nt: TGCAGTGCTAGAGATCTAACTCTCTCCCCCTCAGATACGCAGTATTTT
d_gene: TRBD1; v_gene: TRBV20-1; abundance: few; j_gene: TRBJ2-7; CDR3aa: CSARVGAGGYEQYF; CDR3nt: TGCAGTGCTAGAGTCGGGGCAGGGGGCTACGAGCAGTACTTC
d_gene: .; v_gene: TRBV5-1; abundance: once; j_gene: TRBJ1-1; CDR3aa: CASSLGEKGPVWNTEAFF; CDR3nt: TGTGCCAGCAGCTTGGGTGAAAAGGGGCCGGTTTGGAACACTGAAGCTTTCTTT
d_gene: TRBD1; v_gene: TRBV2; abundance: many; j_gene: TRBJ1-6; CDR3aa: CASRERTGTNSPLHF; CDR3nt: TGTGCCAGCAGGGAGAGGACAGGCACTAATTCACCCCTCCACTTT
d_gene: TRBD2; v_gene: TRBV5-1; abundance: few; j_gene: TRBJ2-3; CDR3aa: CASSGAGVSTDTQYF; CDR3nt: TGCGCCAGCAGCGGGGCGGGAGTCAGCACAGATACGCAGTATTTT